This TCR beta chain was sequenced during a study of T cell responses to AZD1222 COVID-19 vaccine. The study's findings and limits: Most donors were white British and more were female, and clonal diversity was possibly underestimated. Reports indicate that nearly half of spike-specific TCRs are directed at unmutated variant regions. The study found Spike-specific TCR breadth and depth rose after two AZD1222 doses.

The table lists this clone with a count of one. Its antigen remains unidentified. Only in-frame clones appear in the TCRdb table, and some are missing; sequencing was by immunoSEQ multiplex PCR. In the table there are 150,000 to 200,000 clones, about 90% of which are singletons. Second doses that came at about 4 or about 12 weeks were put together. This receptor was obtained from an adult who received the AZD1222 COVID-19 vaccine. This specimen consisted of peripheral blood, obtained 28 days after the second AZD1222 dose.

The CDR3, as DNA: TGTGCCAGCAGCGTCGGCCAATTAGGTTCCAATCAGCCCCAGCATTTT. It encodes CASSVGQLGSNQPQHF. The chain uses TRBV28 and TRBJ1-5; D is uncertain. This CDR3 comprises 16 residues. V was pared by 6 bases and J by 3 bases, with 18 bases between. In germline, CDR1 is MDHEN, CDR2 SYDVKM. Supplemented by reference TRBV28 and TRBJ1-5, the full variable domain reads DVKVTQSSRYLVKRTGEKVFLECVQDMDHENMFWYRQDPGLGLRLIYFSYDVKMKEKGDIPEGYSVSREKKERFSLILESASTNQTSMYLCASSVGQLGSNQPQHFGDGTRLSIL.